One sample yielded the 13 T cell receptor beta chains listed below, sequenced in a study of blood T cells in healthy people across ages. The second PCR ran about 7 to 12 cycles with a sample-barcoded 5' primer and J-beta primers. TCRdb ran MiXCR on the 5' RACE reads and lists one entry per CDR3 protein. Here the sample spans approximately 780,000 distinct CDR3 sequences, roughly 26% being singletons. The same sample was also used in a study of T cells of mothers and their children.

The specimen sequenced was blood. These TCRs come from a boy younger than 18 in good health.

Notes on this clonotype: A junction boundary mismatches the germline segment, possibly from a read error. The chain employs TRBV5-4 and TRBJ2-5; a possible D gene is TRBD1 (6 bases). The CDR3 spans 15 residues. The germline V gene encodes CDR1 SGHNT and CDR2 YYREEE (reference sequence). CDR3 region: CASRLAAGDQETQYF. DNA of the CDR3: TGTGCCAGCAGGTTGGCGGCAGGGGACCAAGAGACCCAGTACTTC.

This rearrangement joins TRBV3-1 to TRBJ1-1, with a possible D match to TRBD1 (5 bases). The CDR3 has 14 residues. Germline lookup yields CDR1 LGHDT and CDR2 YNNKEL (reference sequence). Trimming stripped 7 bases from V and 4 bases from J, with 16 bases between. The CDR3 sequence is CASIAQVDSTEAFF. The CDR3, as DNA: TGTGCCAGCATTGCACAGGTCGATAGCACTGAAGCTTTCTTT.

The chain employs TRBV20-1 and TRBJ2-5; D is perhaps TRBD2 (6 bases). V dropped 6 bases and J dropped 6 bases, with 14 bases sitting between them. The CDR3 is 12 amino acids. Germline V gives CDR1 DFQATT, CDR2 SNEGSKA (reference sequence). DNA of the CDR3: TGCAGTGCCGGGACTGGGGGTCAGACCCAGTACTTC. It specifies CSAGTGGQTQYF.

Points on this clonotype: The junction shows a germline mismatch at one end, possibly a read error. The V call is TRBV30, the J call TRBJ1-4; the match to TRBD1 covers 7 bases. The CDR3 runs to 13 residues. The germline V gene encodes CDR1 GTSNPN and CDR2 SVGIG (reference sequence). CDR3 amino acids: CAWSVRGGTAYGF. Here the CDR3 DNA reads TGTGCCTGGAGTGTACGAGGGGGGACAGCCTACGGGTTT.

This clonotype was counted once. This sequence may be a read error, since a much larger clone differs from it by one base. The V and J genes are TRBV6-6 and TRBJ1-2; D might be TRBD1 (5 bases). Germline V gives CDR1 MNHNY, CDR2 SVGAGI (reference sequence). The ends were cut back, 5 bases at V and 4 bases at J, with 8 bases in the middle. This CDR3 region has 12 residues. The CDR3 reads CASSTGTYGYTF. In nucleotides, the CDR3 is TGTGCCAGCAGTACCGGGACCTATGGCTACACCTTC.

The chain links TRBV20-1 to TRBJ2-7, with 10 bases matching TRBD2. After removal of 3 bases from V and 3 bases from J, the junction contained 8 bases not matched to a gene. The CDR3 totals 15 residues. Looked up from germline, CDR1 is DFQATT and CDR2 is SNEGSKA (reference sequence). DNA for the CDR3: TGCAGTGCTAGTGATCGGGCTAGCGGGGGCTACGAGCAGTACTTC. This sequence encodes CSASDRASGGYEQYF.

This clonotype was found a few times. One junction end does not reproduce the germline sequence, and a read error may be involved. The V and J genes are TRBV20-1 and TRBJ2-3, with a weak D call TRBD2 (5 bases). The CDR3 contains 14 residues. CDR1 and CDR2 from the germline V gene are DFQATT and SNEGSKA (reference sequence). DNA of the CDR3: TGCAGTGCGAGAGAAAGGAGGAACACAGATACGCAGTATTTT. Amino acids: CSARERRNTDTQYF.

This clonotype was detected a few times. This chain links TRBV6-6 with TRBJ1-1; 8 bases line up with TRBD1. CDR1 is MNHNY, CDR2 SVGAGI, per germline (reference sequence). This CDR3 region has 15 residues. V shed 1 base, J shed 4 bases, and the junction held 5 bases outside the gene matches. The CDR3 region has the DNA TGTGCCAGCAGTTACTACGGACAGGGCGGCACTGAAGCTTTCTTT. Translating it yields CASSYYGQGGTEAFF.

Only a few counts were recorded for this clonotype. This chain joins TRBV7-2 and TRBJ2-2, with 10 bases identical to TRBD2. This CDR3 region has 17 residues. Germline loops: CDR1 SGHTA, CDR2 FQGNSA. Trimming cost V 5 bases and J 6 bases; bases outside gene matches: 12. The CDR3 spells CASSPWVPSGGAGELFF. The CDR3 coding sequence is TGTGCCAGCAGCCCCTGGGTACCCAGCGGGGGGGCCGGGGAGCTGTTTTTT. Combining the CDR3 with reference TRBV7-2 and TRBJ2-2 gives the whole variable domain GAGVSQSPSNKVTEKGKDVELRCDPISGHTALYWYRQSLGQGLEFLIYFQGNSAPDKSGLPSDRFSAERTGGSVSTLTIQRTQQEDSAVYLCASSPWVPSGGAGELFFGEGSRLTVL.

This sequence joins TRBV24-1 and TRBJ2-4; D possibly corresponds to TRBD2 (5 bases). Germline CDR1 KGHDR, CDR2 SFDVKD. The V end was cut by 9 bases, the J end by 6 bases, with 29 bases between. This CDR3 contains 18 residues. The CDR3, as DNA: TGTGCCACCCTACCGAGGGTACTTAGCCAAAAACGATTAAACATTCAGTACTTC. Translating gives CATLPRVLSQKRLNIQYF.

The genes are TRBV6-5 and TRBJ2-3, with 7 bases that match TRBD1. In germline, CDR1 is MNHEY, CDR2 SVGAGI. Losses at the gene ends were 5 bases for V and 3 bases for J; bases not matched to a gene: 11. CDR3 length: 16 amino acids. Written as DNA, the CDR3 is TGTGCCAGCAGTATCACAGGGGCACAAAGGACAGATACGCAGTATTTT. Its protein is CASSITGAQRTDTQYF.

This clonotype was recorded a few times. The V call is TRBV9, the J call TRBJ2-3; 9 nucleotides agree with TRBD2. Trimming at V came to 2 bases and at J to 3 bases, leaving 7 bases not matched to a gene. The germline gives CDR1 SGDLS, CDR2 YYNGEE. CDR3 length equals 16 residues. CDR3 protein: CASSVSSRGGTDTQYF. Written as DNA, the CDR3 is TGTGCCAGCAGCGTGTCCTCGCGGGGGGGTACAGATACGCAGTATTTT.

In this sample, this clonotype turned up a few times. The chain's CDR3 is CASTEAGGEETQYF. Here the CDR3 DNA reads TGTGCCAGCACCGAAGCGGGGGGTGAGGAGACCCAGTACTTC. The chain carries TRBV12-3 or TRBV12-4 and TRBJ2-5; 9 positions agree with TRBD2. V was clipped by 7 bases and J by 5 bases; unmatched bases: 8. This CDR3 has 14 amino acids.